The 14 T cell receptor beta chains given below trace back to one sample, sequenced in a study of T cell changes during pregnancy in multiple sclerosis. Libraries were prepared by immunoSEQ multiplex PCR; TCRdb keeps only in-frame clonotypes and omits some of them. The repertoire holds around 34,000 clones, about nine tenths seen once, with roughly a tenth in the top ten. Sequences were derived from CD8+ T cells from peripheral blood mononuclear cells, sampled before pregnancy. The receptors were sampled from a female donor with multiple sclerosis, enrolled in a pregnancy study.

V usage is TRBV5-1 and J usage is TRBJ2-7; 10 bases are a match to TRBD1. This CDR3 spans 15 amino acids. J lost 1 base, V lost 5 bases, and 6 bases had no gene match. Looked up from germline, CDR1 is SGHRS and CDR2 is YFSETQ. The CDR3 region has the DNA TGCGCCAGCAGATTCGGGACAGGGGAATCCTACGAGCAGTACTTC. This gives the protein CASRFGTGESYEQYF.

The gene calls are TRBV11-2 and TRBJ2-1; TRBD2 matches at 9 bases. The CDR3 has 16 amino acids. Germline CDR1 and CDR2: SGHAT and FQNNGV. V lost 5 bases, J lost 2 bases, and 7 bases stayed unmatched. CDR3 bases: TGTGCCAGCAGCCACTTAGCGGGGGTCCCCTACAATGAGCAGTTCTTC. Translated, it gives CASSHLAGVPYNEQFF.

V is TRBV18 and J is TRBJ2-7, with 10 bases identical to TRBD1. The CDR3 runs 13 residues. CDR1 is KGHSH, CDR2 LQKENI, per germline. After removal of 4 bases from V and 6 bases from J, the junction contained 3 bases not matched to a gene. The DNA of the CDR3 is TGTGCCAGCTCACAGGGACAGGGGCCCGAGCAGTACTTC. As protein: CASSQGQGPEQYF.

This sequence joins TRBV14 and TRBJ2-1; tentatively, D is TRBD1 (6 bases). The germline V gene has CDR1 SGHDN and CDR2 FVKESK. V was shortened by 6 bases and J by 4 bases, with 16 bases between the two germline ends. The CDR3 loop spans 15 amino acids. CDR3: CASSSWGQGYNEQFF. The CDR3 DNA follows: TGTGCCAGCAGTAGCTGGGGGCAGGGTTACAATGAGCAGTTCTTC. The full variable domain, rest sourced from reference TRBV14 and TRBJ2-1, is EAGVTQFPSHSVIEKGQTVTLRCDPISGHDNLYWYRRVMGKEIKFLLHFVKESKQDESGMPNNRFLAERTGGTYSTLKVQPAELEDSGVYFCASSSWGQGYNEQFFGPGTRLTVL.

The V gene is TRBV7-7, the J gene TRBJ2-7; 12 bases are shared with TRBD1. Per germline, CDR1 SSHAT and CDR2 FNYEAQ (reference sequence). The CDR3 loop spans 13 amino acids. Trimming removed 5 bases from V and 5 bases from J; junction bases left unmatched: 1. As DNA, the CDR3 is TGTGCCAGCAGCCGGGACAGGGGGCACGAGCAGTACTTC. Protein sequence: CASSRDRGHEQYF.

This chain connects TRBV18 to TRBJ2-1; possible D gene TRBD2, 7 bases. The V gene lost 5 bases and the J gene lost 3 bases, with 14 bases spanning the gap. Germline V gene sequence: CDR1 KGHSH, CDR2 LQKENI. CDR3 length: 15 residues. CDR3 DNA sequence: TGTGCCAGCTCAACCGGGGAGGGGGGCTACAATGAGCAGTTCTTC. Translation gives CASSTGEGGYNEQFF.

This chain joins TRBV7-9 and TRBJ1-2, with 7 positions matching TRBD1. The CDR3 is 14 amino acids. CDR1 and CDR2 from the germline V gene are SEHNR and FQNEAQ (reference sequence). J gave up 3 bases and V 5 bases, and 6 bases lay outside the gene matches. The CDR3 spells CASSPRQGDYGYTF. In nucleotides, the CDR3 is TGTGCCAGCAGCCCGCGACAGGGAGACTATGGCTACACCTTC.

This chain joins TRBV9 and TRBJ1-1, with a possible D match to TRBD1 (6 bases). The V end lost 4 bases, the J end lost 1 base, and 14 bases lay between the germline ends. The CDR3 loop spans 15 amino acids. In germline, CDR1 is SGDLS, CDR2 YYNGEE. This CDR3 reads CASSTGQTTNTEAFF. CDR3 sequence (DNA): TGTGCCAGCAGCACGGGACAAACGACGAACACTGAAGCTTTCTTT.

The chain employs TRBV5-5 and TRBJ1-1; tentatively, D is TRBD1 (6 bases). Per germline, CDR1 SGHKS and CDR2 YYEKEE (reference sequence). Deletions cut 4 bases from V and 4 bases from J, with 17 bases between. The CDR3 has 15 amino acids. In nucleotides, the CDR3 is TGTGCCAGCAGCCGAACTTCAGGGGAAAGCACTGAAGCTTTCTTT. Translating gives CASSRTSGESTEAFF.

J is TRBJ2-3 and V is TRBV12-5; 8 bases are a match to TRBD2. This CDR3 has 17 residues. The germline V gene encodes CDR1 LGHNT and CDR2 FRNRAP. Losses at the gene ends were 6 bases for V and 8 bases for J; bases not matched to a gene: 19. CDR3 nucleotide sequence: TGTGCTAGTGGCTCAACACTTCTGCGGGGGGCTTTCGCTACGCAGTATTTT. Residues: CASGSTLLRGAFATQYF.

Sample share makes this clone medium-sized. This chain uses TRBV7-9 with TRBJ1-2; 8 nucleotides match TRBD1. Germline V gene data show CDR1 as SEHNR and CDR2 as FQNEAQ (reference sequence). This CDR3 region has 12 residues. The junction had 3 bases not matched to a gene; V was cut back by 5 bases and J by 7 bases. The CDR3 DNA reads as TGTGCCAGCAGCGTCGGACAGGGTGGCTACACCTTC. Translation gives CASSVGQGGYTF.

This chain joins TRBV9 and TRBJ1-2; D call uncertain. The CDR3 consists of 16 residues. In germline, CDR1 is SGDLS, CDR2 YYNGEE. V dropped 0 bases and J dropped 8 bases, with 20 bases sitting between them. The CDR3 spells CASSVANFPGPSGYTF. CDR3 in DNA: TGTGCCAGCAGCGTAGCTAATTTTCCAGGTCCTTCGGGCTACACCTTC.

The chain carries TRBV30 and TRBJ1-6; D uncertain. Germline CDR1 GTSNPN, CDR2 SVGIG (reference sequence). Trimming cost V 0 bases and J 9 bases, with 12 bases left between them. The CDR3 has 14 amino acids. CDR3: CAWSVPRGISPLHF. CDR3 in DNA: TGTGCCTGGAGTGTACCTAGAGGGATTTCACCCCTCCACTTT.

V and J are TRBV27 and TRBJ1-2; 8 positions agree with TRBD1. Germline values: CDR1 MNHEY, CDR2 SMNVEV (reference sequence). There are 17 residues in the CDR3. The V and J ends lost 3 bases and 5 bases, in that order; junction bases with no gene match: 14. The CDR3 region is CASSFLGQGGLVYGYTF. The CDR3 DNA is TGTGCCAGCAGTTTCTTAGGACAGGGAGGGTTGGTATATGGCTACACCTTC.